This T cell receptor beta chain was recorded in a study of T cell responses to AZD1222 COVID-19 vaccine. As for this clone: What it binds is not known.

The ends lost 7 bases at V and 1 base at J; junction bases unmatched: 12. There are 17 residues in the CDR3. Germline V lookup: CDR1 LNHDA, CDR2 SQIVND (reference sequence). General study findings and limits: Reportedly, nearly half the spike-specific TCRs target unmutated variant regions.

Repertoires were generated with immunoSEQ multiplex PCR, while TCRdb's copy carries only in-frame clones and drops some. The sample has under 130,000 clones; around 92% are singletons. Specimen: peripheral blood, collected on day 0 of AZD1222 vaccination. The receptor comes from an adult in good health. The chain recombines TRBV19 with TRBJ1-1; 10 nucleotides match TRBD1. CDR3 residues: CASTPGQGFRPNTEAFF. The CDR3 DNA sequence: TGTGCCAGTACACCGGGACAGGGGTTTAGACCGAACACTGAAGCTTTCTTT.